These T cell receptor beta chains were read from a single sample in a study of tissue T cells after allogeneic stem cell transplantation. Assay used: immunoSEQ multiplex PCR; TCRdb lists only in-frame clones, some missing. The table shows 8,000 to 10,000 clones, with approximately 61% occurring only once. Sequencing used tissue from the jejunum, obtained at autopsy. The receptors originated from a woman between 18 and 55 years old with breast cancer. CDR3s include the opening cysteine and the closing phenylalanine or tryptophan. D genes are given only for firm matches. Expanded clones get a size class; other rows say once, few or many, or leave the size out.

size	V	D	J	CDR3	DNA
NA	TRBV6-5	TRBD2	TRBJ2-1	CATRGGSYNEQFF	TGTGCCACCCGGGGGGGCTCCTACAATGAGCAGTTCTTC
NA	TRBV7-2	TRBD1	TRBJ1-6	CASSRSGQGGSPLHF	TGTGCCAGCAGCAGGAGTGGACAGGGGGGGTCACCCCTCCACTTT
NA	TRBV24-1	NA	TRBJ1-1	CATRGIENTEAFF	TGTGCCACCAGGGGGATAGAGAACACTGAAGCTTTCTTT
NA	TRBV7-2	NA	TRBJ1-5	CASSFRRGLNQPQHF	TGTGCCAGCAGCTTCCGGCGGGGTCTCAATCAGCCCCAGCATTTT
NA	TRBV28	NA	TRBJ1-4	CASSRTSTNEKLFF	TGTGCCAGCAGCCGGACTAGTACTAATGAAAAACTGTTTTTT
NA	TRBV5-6	NA	TRBJ2-2	CASSRRLEMNPGELFF	TGTGCCAGCAGCAGGCGTTTGGAGATGAATCCCGGGGAGCTGTTTTTT
NA	TRBV3-1/TRBV3-2	NA	TRBJ2-5	CASSRGLSWGQETQYF	TGTGCCAGCAGCCGTGGCCTTTCTTGGGGGCAAGAGACCCAGTACTTC
few	TRBV10-1	NA	TRBJ2-7	CASITGPSYEQYF	TGCGCCAGCATTACCGGGCCCTCCTACGAGCAGTACTTC
once	TRBV4-2	NA	TRBJ1-6	CASSFPRFGASYNSPLHF	TGTGCCAGCAGCTTCCCCCGGTTTGGTGCTTCCTATAATTCACCCCTCCACTTT
once	TRBV6-1	NA	TRBJ2-5	CASSERRQLLQETQYF	TGTGCCAGCAGTGAAAGAAGACAGCTTCTCCAAGAGACCCAGTACTTC
NA	TRBV7-3	TRBD2	TRBJ2-7	CASSLGTTSYEQYF	TGTGCCAGCAGCTTGGGGACTACCTCCTACGAGCAGTACTTC